Following are 27 T cell receptor beta chains from one sample sequenced in a study of blood T cell repertoires in COVID-19 (dated by TCRdb to the early 2020s). The library came from the immunoSEQ multiplex PCR assay. As stored in TCRdb, this immuneACCESS dataset retains in-frame rearrangements with V and J assigned. A fraction of the clones does not appear; measured against another copy, unresolved V genes explain less than half of the discrepancy, and the remainder lacks a known reason. The sample table records some 130,000 clones; approximately 80% of these occur just once. The biggest ten clones account for more than 15% of the sample. The specimen sequenced was peripheral blood. These receptors originate from an elderly man with acute or convalescent COVID-19.

The count of this clone is one. The chain has TRBV15 and TRBJ2-7; D uncertain. CDR3 size: 13 residues. Trimming left V 1 base short and J 3 bases short, with 7 bases between. In germline, CDR1 is LNHNV, CDR2 YYDKDF (reference sequence). CDR3 nucleotides: TGTGCCACCAGCAGAGGCAACAGCTACGAGCAGTACTTC. Translation: CATSRGNSYEQYF.

In DNA, the CDR3 is TGTGCCAGCAGTTCCCCAGCGGGGGGAGGAGAGACCCAGTACTTC. This translates into CASSSPAGGGETQYF. The genes are TRBV28 and TRBJ2-5; TRBD2 aligns across 9 bases. The V gene's germline CDR1 is MDHEN and CDR2 SYDVKM. This CDR3 contains 15 residues. The J segment lost 4 bases and the V segment lost 4 bases, leaving 7 bases of the junction unmatched.

The CDR3 is CASSVLAGGPNEQFF. The CDR3 DNA reads TGTGCCAGCAGTGTCCTAGCGGGGGGGCCGAATGAGCAGTTCTTC. The rearrangement links TRBV2 to TRBJ2-1, with 12 positions matching TRBD2. Germline CDR1 and CDR2: SNHLY and FYNNEI. V dropped 4 bases and J dropped 7; count of bases not matched to a gene: 5. This CDR3 spans 15 amino acids.

This clone has a count of ten or more. V usage is TRBV6-5 and J usage is TRBJ1-3, with a weak D call TRBD1 (5 bases). CDR1 and CDR2 from the germline V gene are MNHEY and SVGAGI. The ends were cut back, 4 bases at V and 3 bases at J, with 10 bases in the middle. This CDR3 is built from 14 residues. CDR3 bases: TGTGCCAGCAGTTGGGGGGGTGTTGGAAACACCATATATTTT. Translated, it gives CASSWGGVGNTIYF.

J is TRBJ1-2 and V is TRBV19; TRBD1 agrees at 10 bases. Trimming cost V 5 bases and J 7 bases; bases outside gene matches: 10. The CDR3 totals 15 residues. CDR1 and CDR2 from the germline V gene are LNHDA and SQIVND (reference sequence). The CDR3 region has the DNA TGTGCCAGTAGTGGTGGGACAGGGGTAAGCAGTGGCTACACCTTC. It is translated as CASSGGTGVSSGYTF. The whole variable domain, filled in from reference TRBV19 and TRBJ1-2, reads DGGITQSPKYLFRKEGQNVTLSCEQNLNHDAMYWYRQDPGQGLRLIYYSQIVNDFQKGDIAEGYSVSREKKESFPLTVTSAQKNPTAFYLCASSGGTGVSSGYTFGSGTRLTVV.

The V and J genes are TRBV6-5 and TRBJ2-7, with 10 bases fitting TRBD1. The CDR3 totals 14 residues. J was trimmed by 0 bases and V by 7 bases; bases with no gene match: 3. Germline V gene lookup returns CDR1 MNHEY and CDR2 SVGAGI. The CDR3 protein is CASNRDRGSYEQYF. As DNA, the CDR3 is TGTGCCAGCAACCGGGACAGGGGCTCCTACGAGCAGTACTTC.

The chain combines TRBV11-2 with TRBJ1-6; 8 nucleotides align to TRBD1. J lost 6 bases, V lost 3 bases, and 1 base had no gene match. Per the germline V gene, CDR1 is SGHAT and CDR2 is FQNNGV. The CDR3 has 14 residues. CDR3 residues: CASSFGQGNSPLHF. The CDR3 coding sequence is TGTGCCAGCAGCTTTGGACAGGGTAATTCACCCCTCCACTTT.

CDR3 in amino acids: CASSHMTGQLTGNTIYF. CDR3 DNA: TGTGCCAGCAGCCACATGACAGGACAGCTCACTGGAAACACCATATATTTT. The chain couples TRBV3-1 (or the pseudogene TRBV3-2) to TRBJ1-3; perhaps TRBD1 as D (6 bases). The germline V gene encodes CDR1 LGHDT and CDR2 YNNKEL (reference sequence). The CDR3 runs 17 residues. Deletions cut 3 bases from V and 2 bases from J, with 17 bases between.

The genes are TRBV5-1 and TRBJ1-2; D might be TRBD1 (5 bases). Trimming took 4 bases from V and 8 from J, leaving 21 bases between them. The CDR3 loop spans 15 amino acids. From germline, CDR1 is SGHRS and CDR2 YFSETQ. The CDR3 DNA follows: TGCGCCAGCAGCCGCACAGACAGCCCAACTATCGGCTACACCTTC. This encodes CASSRTDSPTIGYTF.

V gene TRBV7-2 combines with J gene TRBJ2-7; maybe TRBD1 (5 bases). Looked up from germline, CDR1 is SGHTA and CDR2 is FQGNSA. Trimming took 1 base from V and 3 from J, leaving 13 bases between them. This CDR3 is built from 15 residues. The CDR3 bases are TGTGCCAGCAGCTTAGACCTACAGGTGATCTACGAGCAGTACTTC. Protein product: CASSLDLQVIYEQYF.

To note about this clone: Other DNA sequences in the sample encode the same CDR3. This chain uses TRBV2 with TRBJ1-2; maybe TRBD1 (5 bases). V dropped 0 bases and J dropped 2 bases, with 7 bases sitting between them. The CDR3 runs to 14 residues. The germline V gene encodes CDR1 SNHLY and CDR2 FYNNEI. The CDR3 reads CASSEARANYGYTF. The DNA for the CDR3 is TGTGCCAGCAGTGAAGCCAGGGCGAACTATGGCTACACCTTC.

The V call is TRBV18, the J call TRBJ2-3; D gene unclear. Per the germline V gene, CDR1 is KGHSH and CDR2 is LQKENI. Trimming removed 4 bases at V and 5 bases at J, with 10 bases between. This CDR3 is 13 amino acids long. The CDR3 loop is CASSRRLLDTQYF. As DNA, the CDR3 is TGTGCCAGCTCACGGAGACTGCTAGATACGCAGTATTTT.

This chain connects TRBV5-1 to TRBJ1-5; weak D call: TRBD1 (6 bases). The CDR3 contains 16 residues. V lost 0 bases to trimming and J lost 6 bases, with 16 bases between them. Germline CDR1 SGHRS, CDR2 YFSETQ. In nucleotides, the CDR3 is TGCGCCAGCAGCTTGGGGCCAGGGCTAGGGGGTCAGCCCCAGCATTTT. Translating it yields CASSLGPGLGGQPQHF.

The chain links TRBV7-3 to TRBJ2-1, with 9 bases lining up with TRBD1. The CDR3 is 14 residues long. V shed 5 bases and J 6 bases; nucleotides not matched to a gene: 5. Germline-derived CDR1 and CDR2 are SGHTA and FQGTGA. The CDR3 sequence: CASSRGQGSNEQFF. As DNA, the CDR3 is TGTGCCAGCAGCAGGGGACAGGGTAGCAATGAGCAGTTCTTC. Variable domain in full (rest from reference TRBV7-3 and TRBJ2-1): GAGVSQTPSNKVTEKGKYVELRCDPISGHTALYWYRQSLGQGPEFLIYFQGTGAADDSGLPNDRFFAVRPEGSVSTLKIQRTERGDSAVYLCASSRGQGSNEQFFGPGTRLTVL.

This rearrangement joins TRBV5-1 to TRBJ2-3; D is perhaps TRBD2 (5 bases). This CDR3 contains 16 residues. In germline, CDR1 is SGHRS, CDR2 YFSETQ. Deletions cut 2 bases from V and 0 bases from J, with 13 bases between. The chain's CDR3 is CASSFEGSTSTDTQYF. DNA for the CDR3: TGCGCCAGCAGCTTTGAGGGCAGCACTAGCACAGATACGCAGTATTTT. Full variable domain (outside the CDR3, taken from reference TRBV5-1 and TRBJ2-3): KAGVTQTPRYLIKTRGQQVTLSCSPISGHRSVSWYQQTPGQGLQFLFEYFSETQRNKGNFPGRFSGRQFSNSRSEMNVSTLELGDSALYLCASSFEGSTSTDTQYFGPGTRLTVL.

The chain employs TRBV19 and TRBJ2-7; 9 nucleotides match TRBD1. V was pared by 4 bases and J by 4 bases, with 5 bases of the junction left unmatched. This CDR3 is 14 amino acids long. Germline CDR1 reads LNHDA; CDR2 reads SQIVND (reference sequence). The CDR3 DNA sequence: TGTGCCAGTAGTAGAGGACAGGGGAATTACGAGCAGTACTTC. Amino acid sequence: CASSRGQGNYEQYF.

The V call is TRBV7-6, the J call TRBJ2-3; weak D call: TRBD1 (6 bases). The germline V and J ends were trimmed by 4 bases and 4 bases, with 15 bases remaining between them. The CDR3 runs 15 residues. Germline CDR1 SGHVS, CDR2 FNYEAQ. This CDR3 reads CASSYTGLGADTQYF. The CDR3, as DNA: TGTGCCAGCAGCTACACAGGGCTTGGTGCAGATACGCAGTATTTT.

This rearrangement joins TRBV6-1 to TRBJ2-3, with D possibly matching TRBD1 (7 bases). CDR1 is MNHNS and CDR2 is SASEGT in the germline V gene. CDR3 size: 16 residues. Trimming stripped 2 bases from V and 1 base from J, with 13 bases between. The CDR3 DNA sequence: TGTGCCAGCAGTGAATCTGGCAGGGGGGGCACAGATACGCAGTATTTT. Amino acid sequence: CASSESGRGGTDTQYF.

The chain couples TRBV19 to TRBJ2-5; 7 bases match TRBD1. The ends lost 4 bases at V and 5 bases at J; junction bases unmatched: 4. The germline V gene has CDR1 LNHDA and CDR2 SQIVND (reference sequence). This CDR3 comprises 13 residues. CDR3 DNA sequence: TGTGCCAGTAGTAGGGGGACAGTTGAGACCCAGTACTTC. Encoded protein: CASSRGTVETQYF.

The chain couples TRBV7-2 to TRBJ2-2; 10 nucleotides line up with TRBD2. J was trimmed by 6 bases and V by 2 bases; bases with no gene match: 12. This CDR3 comprises 18 residues. Germline assignment: CDR1 SGHTA and CDR2 FQGNSA. CDR3 sequence reads: CASSLKASGGRDSGELFF. The CDR3 DNA reads as TGTGCCAGCAGCTTAAAAGCTAGCGGGGGCCGGGATTCCGGGGAGCTGTTTTTT.

This clone was counted once. The gene calls are TRBV2 and TRBJ1-5, with no clear D. CDR1 SNHLY and CDR2 FYNNEI come from the germline V gene. The CDR3 runs to 13 residues. V was pared by 11 bases and J by 9 bases, with 20 bases between. The CDR3 DNA reads as TGTGCCGGTCACATAACCCTCAATGGGCCCCAGCATTTT. It codes for CAGHITLNGPQHF. Complete variable domain (other parts from reference TRBV2 and TRBJ1-5): EPEVTQTPSHQVTQMGQEVILRCVPISNHLYFYWYRQILGQKVEFLVSFYNNEISEKSEIFDDQFSVERPDGSNFTLKIRSTKLEDSAMYFCAGHITLNGPQHFGDGTRLSIL.

The chain couples TRBV27 to TRBJ2-1; 7 nucleotides agree with TRBD2. CDR1 is MNHEY and CDR2 is SMNVEV in the germline V gene (reference sequence). With V trimmed by 4 bases and J by 0 bases, 6 bases remained unmatched. CDR3 length: 16 amino acids. This CDR3 reads CASSSSSGPSYNEQFF. In nucleotides, the CDR3 is TGTGCCAGCAGTTCATCTAGCGGCCCCTCCTACAATGAGCAGTTCTTC.

The J gene is TRBJ2-4, the V gene TRBV28; D is possibly TRBD2 (6 bases). There are 15 residues in the CDR3. V was clipped by 4 bases and J by 7 bases, with 17 bases between them. Germline CDR1 and CDR2: MDHEN and SYDVKM. The CDR3 bases are TGTGCCAGCAGTTCCCTGGGGGGAGGCAGGAACATTCAGTACTTC. The encoded protein is CASSSLGGGRNIQYF. Full variable domain (rest looked up from reference TRBV28 and TRBJ2-4): DVKVTQSSRYLVKRTGEKVFLECVQDMDHENMFWYRQDPGLGLRLIYFSYDVKMKEKGDIPEGYSVSREKKERFSLILESASTNQTSMYLCASSSLGGGRNIQYFGAGTRLSVL.

A few counts support this clone. This chain links TRBV5-6 with TRBJ1-1; possibly TRBD1 for D (6 bases). CDR3 size: 16 residues. Germline CDR1 SGHDT, CDR2 YYEEEE. Trimming took 4 bases from V and 6 from J, leaving 22 bases between them. The CDR3 nucleotides read TGTGCCAGCAGCCAGACACTACAGGGTATTTTTCCTGAAGCTTTCTTT. This gives the protein CASSQTLQGIFPEAFF.

This clone was observed a handful of times. This rearrangement joins TRBV7-6 to TRBJ2-3; D remains ambiguous. Deletions cut 5 bases from V and 10 bases from J, with 16 bases between. Germline CDR1 and CDR2: SGHVS and FNYEAQ. This CDR3 has 13 amino acids. The CDR3 sequence: CASSLSVGQAQYF. Here the CDR3 DNA reads TGTGCCAGCAGCCTCTCTGTCGGTCAGGCGCAGTATTTT.

This clone was counted at least ten times. The chain couples TRBV5-4 to TRBJ2-2; D call uncertain. CDR3 length equals 15 residues. Trimming cost V 5 bases and J 5 bases, with 16 bases left between them. Germline V CDR1 and CDR2: SGHNT, YYREEE (reference sequence). The CDR3 is CASRAIGSVTGELFF. Written as DNA, the CDR3 is TGTGCCAGCAGGGCTATCGGGTCGGTGACCGGGGAGCTGTTTTTT.

The rearrangement links TRBV2 to TRBJ2-5, with D possibly matching TRBD2 (6 bases). The CDR3 totals 13 residues. Per the germline V gene, CDR1 is SNHLY and CDR2 is FYNNEI. The V end was cut by 6 bases, the J end by 4 bases, with 12 bases between. In nucleotides, the CDR3 is TGTGCCAGCAGCGGGTCGGAGGGAGAGACCCAGTACTTC. This sequence encodes CASSGSEGETQYF.